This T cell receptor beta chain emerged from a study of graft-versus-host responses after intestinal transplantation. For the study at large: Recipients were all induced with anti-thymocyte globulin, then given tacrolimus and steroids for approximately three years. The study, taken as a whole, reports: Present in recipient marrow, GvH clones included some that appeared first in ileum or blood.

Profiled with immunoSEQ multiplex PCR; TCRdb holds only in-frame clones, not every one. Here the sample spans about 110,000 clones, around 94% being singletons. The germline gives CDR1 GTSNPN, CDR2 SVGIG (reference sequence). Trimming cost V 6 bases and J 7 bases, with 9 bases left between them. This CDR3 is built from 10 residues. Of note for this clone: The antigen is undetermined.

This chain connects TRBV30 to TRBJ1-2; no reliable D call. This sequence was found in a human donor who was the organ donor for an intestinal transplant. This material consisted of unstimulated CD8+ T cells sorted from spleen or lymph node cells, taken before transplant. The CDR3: CACWGRGYTF. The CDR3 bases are TGTGCCTGTTGGGGTCGTGGCTACACCTTC.